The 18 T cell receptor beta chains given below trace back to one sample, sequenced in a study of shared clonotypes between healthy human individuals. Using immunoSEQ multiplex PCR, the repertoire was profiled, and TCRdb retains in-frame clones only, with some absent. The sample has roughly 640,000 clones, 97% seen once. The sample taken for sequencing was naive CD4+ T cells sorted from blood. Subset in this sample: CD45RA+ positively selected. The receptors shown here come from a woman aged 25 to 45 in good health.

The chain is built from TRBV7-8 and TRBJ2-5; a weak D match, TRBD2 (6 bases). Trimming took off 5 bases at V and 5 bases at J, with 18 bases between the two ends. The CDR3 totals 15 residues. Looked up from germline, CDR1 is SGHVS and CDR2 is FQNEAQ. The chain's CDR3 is CASSRGVAGRETQYF. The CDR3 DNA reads TGTGCCAGCAGCCGCGGGGTGGCGGGAAGGGAGACCCAGTACTTC.

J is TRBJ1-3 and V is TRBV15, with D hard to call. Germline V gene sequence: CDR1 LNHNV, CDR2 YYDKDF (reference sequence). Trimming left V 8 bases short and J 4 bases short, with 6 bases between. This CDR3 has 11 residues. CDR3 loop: CATSEGNTIYF. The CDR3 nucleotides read TGTGCCACCTCCGAAGGAAACACCATATATTTT.

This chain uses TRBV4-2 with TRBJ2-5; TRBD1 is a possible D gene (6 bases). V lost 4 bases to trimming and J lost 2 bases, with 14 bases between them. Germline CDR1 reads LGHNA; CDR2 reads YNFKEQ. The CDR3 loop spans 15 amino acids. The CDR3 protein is CASSPNPGQQETQYF. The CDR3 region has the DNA TGTGCCAGCAGCCCAAACCCCGGACAGCAAGAGACCCAGTACTTC.

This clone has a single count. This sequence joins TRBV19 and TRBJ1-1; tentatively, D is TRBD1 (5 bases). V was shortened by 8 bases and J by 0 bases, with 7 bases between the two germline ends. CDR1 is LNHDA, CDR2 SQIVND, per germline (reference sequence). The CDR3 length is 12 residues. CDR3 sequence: CASEGMNTEAFF. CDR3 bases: TGTGCCAGTGAGGGGATGAACACTGAAGCTTTCTTT.

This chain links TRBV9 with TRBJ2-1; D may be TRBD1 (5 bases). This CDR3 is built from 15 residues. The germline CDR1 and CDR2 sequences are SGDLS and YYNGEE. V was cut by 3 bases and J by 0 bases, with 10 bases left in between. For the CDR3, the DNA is TGTGCCAGCAGCGCGTACAGGAGCTCCTACAATGAGCAGTTCTTC. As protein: CASSAYRSSYNEQFF. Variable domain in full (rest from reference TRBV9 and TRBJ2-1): DSGVTQTPKHLITATGQRVTLRCSPRSGDLSVYWYQQSLDQGLQFLIQYYNGEERAKGNILERFSAQQFPDLHSELNLSSLELGDSALYFCASSAYRSSYNEQFFGPGTRLTVL.

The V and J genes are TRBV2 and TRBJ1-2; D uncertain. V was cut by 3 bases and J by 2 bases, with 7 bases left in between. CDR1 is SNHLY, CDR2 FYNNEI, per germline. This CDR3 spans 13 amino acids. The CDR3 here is CASSEIFNYGYTF. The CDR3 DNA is TGTGCCAGCAGTGAGATCTTCAACTATGGCTACACCTTC.

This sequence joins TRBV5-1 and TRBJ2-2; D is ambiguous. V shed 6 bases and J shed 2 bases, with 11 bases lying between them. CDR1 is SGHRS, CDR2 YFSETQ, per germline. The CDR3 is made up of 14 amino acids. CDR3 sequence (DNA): TGCGCCAGCAAAGGTAGTCCAAACACCGGGGAGCTGTTTTTT. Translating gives CASKGSPNTGELFF.

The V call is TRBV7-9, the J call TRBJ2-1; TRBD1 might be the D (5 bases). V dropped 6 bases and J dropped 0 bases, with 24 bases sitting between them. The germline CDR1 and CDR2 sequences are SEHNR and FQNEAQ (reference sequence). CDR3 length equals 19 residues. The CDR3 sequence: CASSPPPKGARSSYNEQFF. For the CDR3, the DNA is TGTGCCAGCAGTCCACCCCCCAAAGGGGCTCGGAGCTCCTACAATGAGCAGTTCTTC.

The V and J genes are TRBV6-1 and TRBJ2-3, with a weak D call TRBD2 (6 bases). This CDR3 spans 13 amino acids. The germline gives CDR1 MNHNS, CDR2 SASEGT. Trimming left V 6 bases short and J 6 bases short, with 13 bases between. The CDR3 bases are TGTGCCAGCAGACACCGGGACTCCGATACGCAGTATTTT. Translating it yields CASRHRDSDTQYF.

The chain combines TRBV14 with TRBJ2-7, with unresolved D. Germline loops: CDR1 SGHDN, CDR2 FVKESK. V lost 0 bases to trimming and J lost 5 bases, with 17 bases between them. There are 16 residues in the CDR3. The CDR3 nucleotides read TGTGCCAGCAGCCAAGATTGGGGAAATACAGTGGACGAGCAGTACTTC. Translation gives CASSQDWGNTVDEQYF.

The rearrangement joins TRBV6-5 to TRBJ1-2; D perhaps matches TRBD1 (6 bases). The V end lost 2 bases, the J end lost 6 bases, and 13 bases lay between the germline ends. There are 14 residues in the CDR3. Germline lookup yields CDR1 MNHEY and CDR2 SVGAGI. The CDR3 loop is CASSYREEGDGYTF. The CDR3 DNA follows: TGTGCCAGCAGTTACCGGGAGGAGGGGGATGGCTACACCTTC.

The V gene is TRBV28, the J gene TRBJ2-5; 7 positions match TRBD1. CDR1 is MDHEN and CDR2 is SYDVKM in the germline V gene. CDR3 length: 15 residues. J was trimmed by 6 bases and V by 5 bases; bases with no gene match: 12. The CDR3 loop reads CASSPWTGSMQTQYF. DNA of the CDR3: TGTGCCAGCAGTCCGTGGACAGGATCCATGCAGACCCAGTACTTC.

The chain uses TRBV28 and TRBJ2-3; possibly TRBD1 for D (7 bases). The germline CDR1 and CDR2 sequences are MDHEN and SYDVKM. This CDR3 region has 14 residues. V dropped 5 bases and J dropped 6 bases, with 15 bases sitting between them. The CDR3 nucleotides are TGTGCCAGCAGTGGAGGGGGCTATTTGGATACGCAGTATTTT. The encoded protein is CASSGGGYLDTQYF.

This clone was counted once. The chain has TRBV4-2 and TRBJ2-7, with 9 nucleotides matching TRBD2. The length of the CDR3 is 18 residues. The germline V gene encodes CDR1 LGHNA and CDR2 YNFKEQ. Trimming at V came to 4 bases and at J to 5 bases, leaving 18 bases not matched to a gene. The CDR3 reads CASSRILGGSGSRNEQYF. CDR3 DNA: TGTGCCAGCAGCCGTATCCTCGGGGGTAGCGGGAGTAGAAACGAGCAGTACTTC.

The CDR3 DNA is TGTGCCAGTAGGCCCAGTGCTAATGAAAAACTGTTTTTT. This sequence encodes CASRPSANEKLFF. This chain uses TRBV19 with TRBJ1-4, with D hard to call. This CDR3 has 13 residues. The V end lost 6 bases, the J end lost 3 bases, and 8 bases lay between the germline ends. Germline loops: CDR1 LNHDA, CDR2 SQIVND (reference sequence).

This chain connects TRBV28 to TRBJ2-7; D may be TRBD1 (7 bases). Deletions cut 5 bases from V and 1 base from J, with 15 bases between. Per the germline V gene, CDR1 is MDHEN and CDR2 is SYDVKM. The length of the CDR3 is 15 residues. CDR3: CASSTASGGSYEQYF. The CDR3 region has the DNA TGTGCCAGCAGTACGGCGTCAGGGGGGTCCTACGAGCAGTACTTC.

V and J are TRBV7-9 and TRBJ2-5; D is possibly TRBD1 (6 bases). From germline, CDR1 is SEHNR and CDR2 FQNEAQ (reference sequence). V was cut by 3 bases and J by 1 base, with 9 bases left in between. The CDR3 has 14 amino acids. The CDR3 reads CASSLAGAQETQYF. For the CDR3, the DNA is TGTGCCAGCAGCTTGGCAGGGGCCCAAGAGACCCAGTACTTC.

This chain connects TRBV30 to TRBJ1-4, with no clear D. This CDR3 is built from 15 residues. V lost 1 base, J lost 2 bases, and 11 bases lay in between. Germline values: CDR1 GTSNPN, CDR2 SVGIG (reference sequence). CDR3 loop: CAWSGEGGTNEKLFF. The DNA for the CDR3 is TGTGCCTGGAGTGGCGAGGGTGGGACTAATGAAAAACTGTTTTTT.